Here is one T cell receptor beta chain with its context. This sample is part of a study of blood T cell repertoires in COVID-19. TCRdb's copy holds only in-frame clones and misses some; the assay was immunoSEQ multiplex PCR. Counted here are approximately 300,000 clones, 80% to 90% occurring once; the ten biggest clones make up 4% to 4.5%. From germline, CDR1 is SEHNR and CDR2 FQNEAQ (reference sequence). CDR3 length: 17 residues. V lost 5 bases and J lost 2, with 18 bases in between. Grouping used clinical history reported by participants in a survey and questionnaire. The chain uses TRBV7-9 and TRBJ2-2; D is uncertain. The sample comprised PBMCs or T cells enriched from blood (not recorded which). The receptor was isolated from a woman under 40 who had recovered from COVID-19. CDR3 protein: CASSLQAGISNTGELFF. The CDR3 nucleotides are TGTGCCAGCAGCCTTCAAGCAGGAATATCAAACACCGGGGAGCTGTTTTTT.